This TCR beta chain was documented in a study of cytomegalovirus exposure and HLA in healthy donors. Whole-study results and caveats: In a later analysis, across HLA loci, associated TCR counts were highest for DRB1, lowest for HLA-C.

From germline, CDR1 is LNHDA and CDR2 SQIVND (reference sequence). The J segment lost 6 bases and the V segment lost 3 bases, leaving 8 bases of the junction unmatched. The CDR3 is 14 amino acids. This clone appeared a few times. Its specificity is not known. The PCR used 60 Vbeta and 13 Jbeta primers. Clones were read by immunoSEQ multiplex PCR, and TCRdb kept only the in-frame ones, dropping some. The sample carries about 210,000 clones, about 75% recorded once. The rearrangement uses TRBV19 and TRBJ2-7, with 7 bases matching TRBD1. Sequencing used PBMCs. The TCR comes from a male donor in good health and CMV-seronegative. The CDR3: CASSMLQGIGEQYF. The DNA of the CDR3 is TGTGCCAGTAGTATGCTACAGGGGATCGGCGAGCAGTACTTC. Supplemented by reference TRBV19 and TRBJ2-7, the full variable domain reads DGGITQSPKYLFRKEGQNVTLSCEQNLNHDAMYWYRQDPGQGLRLIYYSQIVNDFQKGDIAEGYSVSREKKESFPLTVTSAQKNPTAFYLCASSMLQGIGEQYFGPGTRLTVT.